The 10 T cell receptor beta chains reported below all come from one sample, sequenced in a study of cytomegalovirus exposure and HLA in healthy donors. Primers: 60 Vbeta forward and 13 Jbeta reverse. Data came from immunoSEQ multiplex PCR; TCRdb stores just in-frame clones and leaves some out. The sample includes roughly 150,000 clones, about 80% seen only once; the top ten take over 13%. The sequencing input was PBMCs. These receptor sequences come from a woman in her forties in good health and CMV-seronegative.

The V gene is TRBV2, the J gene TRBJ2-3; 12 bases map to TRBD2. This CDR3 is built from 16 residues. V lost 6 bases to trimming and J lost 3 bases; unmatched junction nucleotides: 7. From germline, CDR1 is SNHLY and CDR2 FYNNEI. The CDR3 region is CASSIRLAGETDTQYF. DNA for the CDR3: TGTGCCAGCAGCATAAGACTAGCGGGGGAAACAGATACGCAGTATTTT.

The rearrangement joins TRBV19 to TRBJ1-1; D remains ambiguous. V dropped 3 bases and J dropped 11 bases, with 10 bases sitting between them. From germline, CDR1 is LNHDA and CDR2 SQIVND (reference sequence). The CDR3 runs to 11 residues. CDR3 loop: CASSIRGSAFF. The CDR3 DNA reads TGTGCCAGTAGTATCCGAGGGAGTGCTTTCTTT.

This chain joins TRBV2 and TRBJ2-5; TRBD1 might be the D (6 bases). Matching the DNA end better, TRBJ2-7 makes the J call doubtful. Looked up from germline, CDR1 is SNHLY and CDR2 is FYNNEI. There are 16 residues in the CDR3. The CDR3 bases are TGTGCCAGCAGCCCCCGGCGACAGGTCAGCTCCTACGAGCAGTACTTC. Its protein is CASSPRRQVSSYEQYF.

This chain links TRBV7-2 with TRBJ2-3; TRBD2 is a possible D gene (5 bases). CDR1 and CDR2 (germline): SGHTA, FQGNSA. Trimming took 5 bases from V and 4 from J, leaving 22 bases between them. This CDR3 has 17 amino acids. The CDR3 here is CASSPPNGRVTADTQYF. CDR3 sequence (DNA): TGTGCCAGCAGCCCCCCCAATGGGCGGGTGACCGCAGATACGCAGTATTTT.

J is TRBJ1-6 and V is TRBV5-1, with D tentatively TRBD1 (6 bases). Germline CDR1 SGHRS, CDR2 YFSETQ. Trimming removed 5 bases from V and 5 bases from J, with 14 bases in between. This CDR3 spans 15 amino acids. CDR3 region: CASRPGGADNSPLHF. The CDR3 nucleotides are TGCGCCAGCAGGCCGGGGGGGGCTGATAATTCACCCCTCCACTTT.

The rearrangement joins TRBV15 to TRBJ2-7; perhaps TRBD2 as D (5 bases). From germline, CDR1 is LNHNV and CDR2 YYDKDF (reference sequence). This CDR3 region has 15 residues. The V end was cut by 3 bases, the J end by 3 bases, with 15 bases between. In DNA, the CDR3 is TGTGCCACCAGCAGCAGCGCGGGTTTATTCTACGAGCAGTACTTC. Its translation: CATSSSAGLFYEQYF.

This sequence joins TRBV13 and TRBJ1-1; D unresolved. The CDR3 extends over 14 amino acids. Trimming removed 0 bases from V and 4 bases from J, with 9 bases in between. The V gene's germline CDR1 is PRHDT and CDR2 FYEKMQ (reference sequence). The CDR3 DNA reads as TGTGCCAGCAGCTTAGGGTCTCGGGGCACTGAAGCTTTCTTT. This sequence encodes CASSLGSRGTEAFF.

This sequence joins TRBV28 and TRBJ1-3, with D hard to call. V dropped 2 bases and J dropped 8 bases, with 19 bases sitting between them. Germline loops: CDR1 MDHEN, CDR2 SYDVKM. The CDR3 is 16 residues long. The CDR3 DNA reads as TGTGCCAGCAGTTTACCATTCGACCAAAGGAGGGACACCATATATTTT. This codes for CASSLPFDQRRDTIYF.

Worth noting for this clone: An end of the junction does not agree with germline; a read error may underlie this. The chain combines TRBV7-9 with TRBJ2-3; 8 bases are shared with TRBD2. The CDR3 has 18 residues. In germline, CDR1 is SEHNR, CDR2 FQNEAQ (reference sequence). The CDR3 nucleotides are TGTTCCAGCAGCCCGAAGAGAGGAAGCGGGAGAGGTACAGATACGCAGTATTTT. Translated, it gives CSSSPKRGSGRGTDTQYF. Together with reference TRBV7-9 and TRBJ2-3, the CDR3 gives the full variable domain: DTGVSQNPRHKITKRGQNVTFRCDPISEHNRLYWYRQTLGQGPEFLTYFQNEAQLEKSRLLSDRFSAERPKGSFSTLEIQRTEQGDSAMYLCSSSPKRGSGRGTDTQYFGPGTRLTVL.

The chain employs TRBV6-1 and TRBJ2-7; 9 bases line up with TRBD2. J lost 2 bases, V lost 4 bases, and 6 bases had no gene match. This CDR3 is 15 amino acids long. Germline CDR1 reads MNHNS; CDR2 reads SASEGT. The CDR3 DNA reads TGTGCCAGCAGTGTCTTCGCGGGAGGGCCCTACGAGCAGTACTTC. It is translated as CASSVFAGGPYEQYF.